These T cell receptor beta chains were read from a single sample in a study of T-cell memory formation after mild COVID-19. TCRdb ran MiXCR on the 5' RACE reads and lists one entry per CDR3 protein. The repertoire has 200,000 to 300,000 distinct CDR3 sequences, 16% of them found once; the top ten carry 22%. The sample taken for sequencing was PBMCs or a T cell subset sorted from them (not recorded which). The receptors originated from a man aged 18-30 years who had mild COVID-19 (a few samples of this study predate the infection). Cell type and time point are not known. Each CDR3 is given without its conserved first and last residue.

v_call cdr3_aa
TRBV7-3 ASSSMLGQPQH
TRBV7-2 ASSLAYGYT
TRBV3-1 ASSQGWNEQF
TRBV2 ASTSLDSLPYEQY
TRBV12-3/TRBV12-4 ASSWAGGQGEQF
TRBV4-1 ASSQVAGLARGSEQY
TRBV29-1 SVESREGGELF
TRBV6-2/TRBV6-3 ASGVVETQY
TRBV5-1 ASSLQGAVNYGYT
TRBV3-1 ASSQRQNTEAF
TRBV12-3/TRBV12-4 ASRDTGNQPQH
TRBV24-1 ATSDSGTASGETQY
TRBV20-1 SARRQGSPEQY
TRBV18 ASSLDRGHQQPQH